Each of the 24 T cell receptor beta chains below was sequenced from the same sample in a study of PD-L1 blockade in urothelial cancer. The repertoire was sequenced with immunoSEQ multiplex PCR; TCRdb's copy has only in-frame clones and lacks some. This table holds 25,000 to 35,000 clones, about 90% found once. The sequencing here drew on PBMCs, taken around atezolizumab (anti-PD-L1) treatment. Receptor source: a man aged 45-60 years with urothelial cancer.

This chain uses TRBV27 with TRBJ2-7; 11 bases match TRBD1. Germline V CDR1 and CDR2: MNHEY, SMNVEV (reference sequence). This CDR3 has 14 residues. The junction had 9 bases not matched to a gene; V was cut back by 6 bases and J by 8 bases. CDR3 sequence: CASSKGQGGSKQYF. In DNA form, the CDR3 reads TGTGCCAGCAGCAAGGGACAGGGGGGGAGCAAGCAGTACTTC.

The chain is built from TRBV5-1 and TRBJ1-1, with D tentatively TRBD1 (5 bases). Looked up from germline, CDR1 is SGHRS and CDR2 is YFSETQ. The germline V and J ends were trimmed by 4 bases and 4 bases, with 20 bases remaining between them. This CDR3 comprises 16 residues. The CDR3 sequence: CASSPAGQGGTTEAFF. In DNA, the CDR3 is TGCGCCAGCAGCCCCGCAGGGCAAGGAGGGACCACTGAAGCTTTCTTT. Variable domain in full (rest from reference TRBV5-1 and TRBJ1-1): KAGVTQTPRYLIKTRGQQVTLSCSPISGHRSVSWYQQTPGQGLQFLFEYFSETQRNKGNFPGRFSGRQFSNSRSEMNVSTLELGDSALYLCASSPAGQGGTTEAFFGQGTRLTVV.

V usage is TRBV7-9 and J usage is TRBJ2-5; unclear D gene. V was trimmed by 3 bases and J by 4 bases, leaving 18 bases between them. The CDR3 runs to 16 residues. Per the germline V gene, CDR1 is SEHNR and CDR2 is FQNEAQ (reference sequence). CDR3 region: CASSLPHVVSGETQYF. The CDR3 DNA is TGTGCCAGCAGCTTGCCACACGTCGTTTCAGGAGAGACCCAGTACTTC.

A single count supports this clone. One end of the junction fails to match germline, which may point to a read error. CDR3 DNA sequence: TGTGCCAGCAGCTTCCCGCAGGGGGCAAGCTCGGACAATGGGCAGTTCTTC. Protein sequence: CASSFPQGASSDNGQFF. The chain combines TRBV7-8 with TRBJ2-1; 8 bases fit TRBD1. The CDR3 has 17 amino acids. Germline CDR1 reads SGHVS; CDR2 reads FQNEAQ.

The chain employs TRBV30 and TRBJ2-2, with D perhaps TRBD1 (6 bases). V lost 0 bases, J lost 5 bases, and 7 bases lay in between. Germline V gene data show CDR1 as GTSNPN and CDR2 as SVGIG (reference sequence). CDR3 size: 13 residues. This CDR3 is CAWSVQGTGELFF. Here the CDR3 DNA reads TGTGCCTGGAGTGTACAGGGTACCGGGGAGCTGTTTTTT. Full variable domain (rest looked up from reference TRBV30 and TRBJ2-2): SQTIHQWPATLVQPVGSPLSLECTVEGTSNPNLYWYRQAAGRGLQLLFYSVGIGQISSEVPQNLSASRPQDRQFILSSKKLLLSDSGFYLCAWSVQGTGELFFGEGSRLTVL.

J is TRBJ1-3 and V is TRBV7-9, with D unresolved. This CDR3 is 14 amino acids long. V lost 3 bases and J lost 2, with 8 bases in between. Germline V gene data show CDR1 as SEHNR and CDR2 as FQNEAQ (reference sequence). DNA of the CDR3: TGTGCCAGCAGCTTCCTTAGCCCTGGAAACACCATATATTTT. Its protein product is CASSFLSPGNTIYF.

The chain joins TRBV20-1 to TRBJ2-1, with D possibly TRBD2 on 5 matching bases. V was trimmed by 7 bases and J by 6 bases, leaving 10 bases between them. CDR1 is DFQATT, CDR2 SNEGSKA, per germline (reference sequence). The CDR3 consists of 11 residues. The chain's CDR3 is CSGQRSNEQFF. The CDR3 DNA reads as TGCAGTGGGCAGCGGAGCAATGAGCAGTTCTTC.

The gene calls are TRBV5-1 and TRBJ2-7; 10 nucleotides align to TRBD2. The CDR3 extends over 16 amino acids. The germline gives CDR1 SGHRS, CDR2 YFSETQ. V trimming: 0 bases; J trimming: 7 bases; junction bases outside the gene matches: 10. The CDR3 sequence: CASSLAHLAGVGEQYF. CDR3 DNA: TGCGCCAGCAGCTTGGCCCATCTAGCGGGAGTCGGGGAGCAGTACTTC.

This clone was seen a single time. The rearrangement uses TRBV25-1 and TRBJ2-7; 10 bases map to TRBD1. The CDR3 extends over 17 amino acids. Germline V CDR1 and CDR2: MGHDK, SYGVNS. V lost 4 bases and J lost 7; bases outside the gene matches: 16. The CDR3 DNA reads as TGTGCCAGCAGTGGGCCGGACAGGGGGAACCCTTCTGGTGAGCAGTACTTC. Its translation is CASSGPDRGNPSGEQYF.

V usage is TRBV5-1 and J usage is TRBJ2-3, with D uncertain. V was cut by 0 bases and J by 3 bases, with 5 bases left in between. Germline CDR1 and CDR2: SGHRS and YFSETQ. The CDR3 covers 13 residues. The DNA for the CDR3 is TGCGCCAGCAGCTTGGCCCCAACAGATACGCAGTATTTT. Protein: CASSLAPTDTQYF.

This sequence joins TRBV27 and TRBJ1-2; 8 bases fit TRBD1. Germline CDR1 MNHEY, CDR2 SMNVEV (reference sequence). Unmatched junction bases numbered 3, after V lost 4 bases and J lost 5 bases. There are 13 residues in the CDR3. CDR3 region: CASSSTGGYGYTF. In nucleotides, the CDR3 is TGTGCCAGCAGTTCCACAGGGGGTTATGGCTACACCTTC.

This clone was found a few times. The chain has TRBV6-6 and TRBJ1-5; TRBD1 aligns across 7 bases. CDR3 length: 13 residues. V dropped 4 bases and J dropped 6; count of bases not matched to a gene: 3. Germline V gene data show CDR1 as MNHNY and CDR2 as SVGAGI (reference sequence). The DNA for the CDR3 is TGTGCCAGCAGTTTTGCAGGGGGTCAGCCCCAGCATTTT. Its protein product is CASSFAGGQPQHF.

The rearrangement uses TRBV9 and TRBJ2-7, with 9 bases lining up with TRBD2. Germline CDR1 is SGDLS and CDR2 is YYNGEE. The CDR3 has 17 residues. V shed 3 bases, J shed 1 base, and the junction held 11 bases outside the gene matches. The CDR3 region has the DNA TGTGCCAGCAGCGAGGGGAGTGGACTAGCGAGTTCCTACGAGCAGTACTTC. This encodes CASSEGSGLASSYEQYF.

The chain recombines TRBV9 with TRBJ2-6, with TRBD1 as a possible D gene (6 bases). The CDR3 runs to 17 residues. CDR1 is SGDLS and CDR2 is YYNGEE in the germline V gene. Trimming removed 3 bases at V and 2 bases at J, with 15 bases between. The CDR3 is CASSEAPPGAGANVLTF. DNA for the CDR3: TGTGCCAGCAGCGAGGCCCCCCCAGGGGCTGGGGCCAACGTCCTGACTTTC.

The genes are TRBV4-3 and TRBJ2-7; the D gene is possibly TRBD1 (6 bases). The CDR3 totals 16 residues. CDR1 and CDR2 (germline): LGHNA, YSLEER. The V and J ends lost 0 bases and 0 bases respectively, with 12 bases between them. CDR3 protein: CASSQEARDISYEQYF. The CDR3 DNA sequence: TGCGCCAGCAGCCAAGAAGCTAGGGACATCTCCTACGAGCAGTACTTC.

The chain links TRBV5-1 to TRBJ1-6, with D possibly TRBD1 on 5 matching bases. Trimming left V 0 bases short and J 5 bases short, with 12 bases between. This CDR3 contains 16 residues. The germline V gene encodes CDR1 SGHRS and CDR2 YFSETQ. This CDR3 is CASSLARADNNSPLHF. CDR3 coding DNA: TGCGCCAGCAGCTTGGCCAGGGCAGATAATAATTCACCCCTCCACTTT.

V gene TRBV5-1 combines with J gene TRBJ2-6, with TRBD2 as a possible D gene (7 bases). The CDR3 totals 18 residues. Germline CDR1 reads SGHRS; CDR2 reads YFSETQ. Deletions cut 0 bases from V and 4 bases from J, with 17 bases between. CDR3 bases: TGCGCCAGCAGCTTGGGAGGGGGAGGGCCATCCGGGGCCAACGTCCTGACTTTC. Its protein is CASSLGGGGPSGANVLTF.

The chain uses TRBV6-6 and TRBJ1-1; 9 bases are a match to TRBD1. V dropped 4 bases and J dropped 1; count of bases not matched to a gene: 4. Germline V gene data show CDR1 as MNHNY and CDR2 as SVGAGI (reference sequence). This CDR3 comprises 15 residues. The CDR3 loop is CASSSPDRGNTEAFF. CDR3 DNA sequence: TGTGCCAGCAGTTCCCCGGACAGGGGGAACACTGAAGCTTTCTTT.

V is TRBV28 and J is TRBJ2-7; possible D gene TRBD1, 7 bases. V shed 3 bases and J shed 6 bases, with 21 bases lying between them. The CDR3 is 16 amino acids. From germline, CDR1 is MDHEN and CDR2 SYDVKM. CDR3 protein: CASSFSRQGGRREQYF. DNA of the CDR3: TGTGCCAGCAGTTTTTCGCGACAGGGAGGAAGGCGCGAGCAGTACTTC.

This clone was seen just once. The V gene is TRBV11-2, the J gene TRBJ1-1, with D perhaps TRBD1 (5 bases). V lost 6 bases, J lost 1 base, and 18 bases lay in between. This CDR3 is 16 amino acids long. Per germline, CDR1 SGHAT and CDR2 FQNNGV. The CDR3 sequence: CASSSNVGGGNTEAFF. CDR3 in DNA: TGTGCCAGCAGTTCTAACGTTGGGGGGGGGAACACTGAAGCTTTCTTT.

The rearrangement uses TRBV5-6 and TRBJ2-2; 14 bases line up with TRBD2. The CDR3 has 18 amino acids. The junction had 8 bases not matched to a gene; V was cut back by 3 bases and J by 4 bases. CDR1 SGHDT and CDR2 YYEEEE come from the germline V gene. In DNA form, the CDR3 reads TGTGCCAGCAGCTCGACTAGCGGGAGGGCCCTCGGCACCGGGGAGCTGTTTTTT. This encodes CASSSTSGRALGTGELFF.

The rearrangement joins TRBV4-2 to TRBJ1-4, with D maybe TRBD1 (5 bases). Germline CDR1 is LGHNA and CDR2 is YNFKEQ. The CDR3 is 16 residues long. V lost 1 base to trimming and J lost 5 bases, with 14 bases between them. The CDR3 spells CASSQGSRGGNEKLFF. DNA for the CDR3: TGTGCCAGCAGCCAAGGATCCCGGGGGGGGAATGAAAAACTGTTTTTT.

The chain links TRBV19 to TRBJ2-7; no definite D call. The CDR3 extends over 12 amino acids. Germline V gene sequence: CDR1 LNHDA, CDR2 SQIVND (reference sequence). Trimming cost V 5 bases and J 3 bases, with 8 bases left between them. The CDR3 DNA follows: TGTGCCAGTAGTCACGGTAACTACGAGCAGTACTTC. This codes for CASSHGNYEQYF.

This clone is a singleton in its sample. V gene TRBV7-8 combines with J gene TRBJ2-7; a weak D match, TRBD1 (6 bases). Germline CDR1 reads SGHVS; CDR2 reads FQNEAQ. The CDR3 covers 12 residues. V gave up 6 bases and J gave up 3 bases, with 9 bases separating them. CDR3: CASRDSYYEQYF. As DNA, the CDR3 is TGTGCCAGCAGGGACAGCTACTACGAGCAGTACTTC. Full variable domain (remainder filled in from reference TRBV7-8 and TRBJ2-7): GAGVSQSPRYKVAKRGQDVALRCDPISGHVSLFWYQQALGQGPEFLTYFQNEAQLDKSGLPSDRFFAERPEGSVSTLKIQRTQQEDSAVYLCASRDSYYEQYFGPGTRLTVT.